The entry below gives a single TCR beta chain sequence along with its context. This clonotype was observed a handful of times. There is no known antigen for this receptor. Per-base quality was not reported, and no clone a single base away is much larger than it. V and J lose 0 bases and 5 bases, and a span of 17 bases separates them. CDR3 length: 16 amino acids, cysteine to phenylalanine. Of all the DNA, just the CDR3 is kept, 48 bases in frame from base 1. Taken from the germline V gene, the CDR1 and CDR2 loops are SGHRS and YFSETQ. The library was made by 5' RACE. The run used an Illumina HiSeq 2500. A second PCR of about 7 to 12 cycles was performed with a sample-barcoded 5' primer and a J-beta primer mix. Each TCR beta cDNA molecule received a unique molecular identifier from a template-switch 5' adaptor carrying 12 random nucleotides. Each sample yielded at least 3 million CDR3-containing paired-end reads. First-strand cDNA was synthesized from all RNA with the Mint cDNA synthesis kit, primed by a TRBC-specific oligonucleotide. After uracil-DNA glycosylase treatment, a first 18-cycle PCR used universal primers M1SS and BC2_uni_R on all cDNA. In the source study's methods: For normalization, 1 million high-quality reads, each with a distinct molecular identifier, were randomly selected from each sample. Instead of being binned into consensus sequences, reads that shared molecular identifiers were thrown out. MiTCR, run with a Q25 quality threshold and the strictest error-elimination algorithm, handled CDR3 identification, clonotype clustering and error correction. A nonparametric unseen species model with Euler transformation was used to estimate a lower bound on total TCR beta diversity. The public reads were quality trimmed at Q25 with fastp and then assembled into clones with MiXCR by TCRdb, keeping productive beta chains. Here each entry gathers all rows of one CDR3 protein and keeps the most common genes and DNA. The authors' filters were not applied to this entry. This sample holds around 1,500,000 distinct CDR3 sequences; roughly 30% were observed only once. 7.7% of the sample belongs to the ten largest clones.

This sample is drawn from a study of blood T cells in healthy people across ages (dated by TCRdb to between 2014 and 2017). Background on the whole study: In model experiments, template switching captured roughly one uniquely barcoded TCR beta cDNA molecule for every two T cells. Age-related changes in TCR beta repertoire diversity were measured in the study by deep sequencing normalized with unique cDNA molecular identifiers. The donors were divided into four age groups: young (average approximately 16 years), middle-aged (approximately 39), aged (approximately 64) and long-lived (about 80). To avoid experimental bias, donors of different ages were distributed randomly across sequencing lanes. For two donors (one aged 18 to 30 and one aged 80 or older), the study analyzed two additional independent replicas of 1 million unique cDNA reads from the same blood draw.

The donors were roughly 40 Caucasian individuals from Russia, aged roughly 6 to 90 years, who were systemically healthy. Around 9.8 milliliters of peripheral blood were collected from each donor into EDTA-treated Vacutainer tubes. Ficoll-Paque density-gradient centrifugation was used to isolate PBMCs, with at least 6 million obtained per sample. Total RNA was extracted from PBMCs with Trizol reagent, with at least 6 micrograms obtained per sample. For every donor, flow cytometry on a PBMC aliquot measured the percentage of naive CD45RAhigh/CD27high T cells. General conclusions and limits of the study: As age increased, observed TCR beta diversity per million T cells dropped in a roughly linear way, and a significant reduction was already evident by age roughly 36. The long-lived group showed more naive CD4+ T cells, fewer expanded clones and increased TCR diversity than the aged group, suggesting age selection. Observed TCR beta diversity correlated strongly with the percentage of naive T cells measured by flow cytometry. Because donor CMV infection status was unknown, age-related changes in expanded clonotypes were potentially confounded. Conclusive comparison of naive and antigen-experienced compartments was prevented by the profiling of bulk unsorted PBMCs. Estimates of total diversity based on one million sequenced T cells were considered lower bounds and underestimates.

This chain is built from TRBV5-1 and TRBJ2-5; a tentative D call is TRBD2 (6 bases match). The sequence was obtained from a woman aged 25 to 39 in good health. The sequencing input was blood. The sequence in DNA is TGCGCCAGCAGCTTGGTCCTACTAGCTCGGGAGGAGACCCAGTACTTC. The encoded protein is CASSLVLLAREETQYF.